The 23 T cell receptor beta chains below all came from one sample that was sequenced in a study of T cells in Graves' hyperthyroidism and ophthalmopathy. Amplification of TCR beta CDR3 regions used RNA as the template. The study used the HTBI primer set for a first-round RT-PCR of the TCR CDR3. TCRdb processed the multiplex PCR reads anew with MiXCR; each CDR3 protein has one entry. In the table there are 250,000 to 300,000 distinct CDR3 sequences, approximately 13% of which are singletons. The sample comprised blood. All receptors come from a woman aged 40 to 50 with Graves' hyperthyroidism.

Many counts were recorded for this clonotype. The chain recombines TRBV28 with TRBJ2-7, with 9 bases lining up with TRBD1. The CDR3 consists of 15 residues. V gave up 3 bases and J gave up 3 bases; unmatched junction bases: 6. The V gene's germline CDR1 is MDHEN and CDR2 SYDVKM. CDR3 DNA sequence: TGTGCCAGCAGTTTCCGGGACAGGGCATACTACGAGCAGTACTTC. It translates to CASSFRDRAYYEQYF.

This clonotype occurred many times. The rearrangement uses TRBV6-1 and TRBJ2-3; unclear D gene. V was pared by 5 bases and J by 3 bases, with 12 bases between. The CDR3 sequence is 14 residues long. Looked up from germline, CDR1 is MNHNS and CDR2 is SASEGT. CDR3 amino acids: CASSSVPQTDTQYF. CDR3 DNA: TGTGCCAGCAGTTCGGTTCCCCAAACAGATACGCAGTATTTT.

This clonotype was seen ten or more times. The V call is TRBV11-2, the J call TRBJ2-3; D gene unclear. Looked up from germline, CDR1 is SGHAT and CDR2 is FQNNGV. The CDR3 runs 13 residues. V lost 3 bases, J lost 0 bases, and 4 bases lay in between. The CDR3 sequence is CASSLYSTDTQYF. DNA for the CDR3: TGTGCCAGCAGCTTGTACAGCACAGATACGCAGTATTTT. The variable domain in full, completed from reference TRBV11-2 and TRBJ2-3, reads EAGVAQSPRYKIIEKRQSVAFWCNPISGHATLYWYQQILGQGPKLLIQFQNNGVVDDSQLPKDRFSAERLKGVDSTLKIQPAKLEDSAVYLCASSLYSTDTQYFGPGTRLTVL.

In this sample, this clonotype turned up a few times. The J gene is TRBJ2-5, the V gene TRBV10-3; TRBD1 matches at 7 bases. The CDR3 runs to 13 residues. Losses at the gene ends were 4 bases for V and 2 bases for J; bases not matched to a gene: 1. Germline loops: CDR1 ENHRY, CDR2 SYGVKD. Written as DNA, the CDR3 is TGTGCCATCAGTGGGGGACAGCAAGAGACCCAGTACTTC. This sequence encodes CAISGGQQETQYF.

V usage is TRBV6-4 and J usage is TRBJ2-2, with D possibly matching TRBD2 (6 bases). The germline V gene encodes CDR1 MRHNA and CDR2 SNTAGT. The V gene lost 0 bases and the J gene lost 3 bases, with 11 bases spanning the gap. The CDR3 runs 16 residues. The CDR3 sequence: CASSDSRGSDTGELFF. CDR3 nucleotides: TGTGCCAGCAGTGACTCTCGGGGGAGCGACACCGGGGAGCTGTTTTTT.

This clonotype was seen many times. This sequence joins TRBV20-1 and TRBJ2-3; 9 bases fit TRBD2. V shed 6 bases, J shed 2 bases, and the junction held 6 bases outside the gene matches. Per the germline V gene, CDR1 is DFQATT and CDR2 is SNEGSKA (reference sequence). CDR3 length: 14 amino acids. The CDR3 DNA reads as TGCAGTGCCAATCTAGCGGGAAACACAGATACGCAGTATTTT. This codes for CSANLAGNTDTQYF.

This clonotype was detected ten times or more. CDR3 amino acids: CASSPPTVTEAFF. The CDR3 DNA reads as TGTGCCAGCAGTCCCCCGACAGTCACTGAAGCTTTCTTT. V is TRBV28 and J is TRBJ1-1; TRBD1 might be the D (5 bases). The CDR3 is 13 amino acids. The V end lost 5 bases, the J end lost 4 bases, and 11 bases lay between the germline ends. Germline CDR1 and CDR2: MDHEN and SYDVKM.

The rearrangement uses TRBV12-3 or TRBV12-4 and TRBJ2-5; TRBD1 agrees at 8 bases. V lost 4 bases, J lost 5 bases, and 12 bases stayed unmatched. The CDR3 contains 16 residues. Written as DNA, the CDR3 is TGTGCCAGCAGTTCCAGGACAGGCCAGGGGGCTGAGACCCAGTACTTC. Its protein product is CASSSRTGQGAETQYF.

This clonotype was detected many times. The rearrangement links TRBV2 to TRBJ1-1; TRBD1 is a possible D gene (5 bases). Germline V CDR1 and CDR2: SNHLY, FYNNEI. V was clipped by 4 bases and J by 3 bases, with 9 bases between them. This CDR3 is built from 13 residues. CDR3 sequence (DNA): TGTGCCAGCAGTGTGGGGGAGTACACTGAAGCTTTCTTT. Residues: CASSVGEYTEAFF.

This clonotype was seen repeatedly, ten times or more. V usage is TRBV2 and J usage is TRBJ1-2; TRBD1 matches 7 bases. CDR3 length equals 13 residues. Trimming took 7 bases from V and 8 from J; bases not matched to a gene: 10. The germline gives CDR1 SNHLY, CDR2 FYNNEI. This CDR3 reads CASTKGGFGGYTF. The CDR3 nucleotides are TGTGCCAGCACTAAAGGGGGCTTCGGAGGCTACACCTTC.

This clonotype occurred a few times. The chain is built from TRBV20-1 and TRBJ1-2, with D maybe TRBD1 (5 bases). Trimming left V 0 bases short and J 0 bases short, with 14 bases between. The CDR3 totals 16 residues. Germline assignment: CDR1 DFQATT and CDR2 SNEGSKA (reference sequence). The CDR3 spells CSARDLGRASNYGYTF. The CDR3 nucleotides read TGCAGTGCTAGAGATCTGGGGCGGGCATCTAACTATGGCTACACCTTC.

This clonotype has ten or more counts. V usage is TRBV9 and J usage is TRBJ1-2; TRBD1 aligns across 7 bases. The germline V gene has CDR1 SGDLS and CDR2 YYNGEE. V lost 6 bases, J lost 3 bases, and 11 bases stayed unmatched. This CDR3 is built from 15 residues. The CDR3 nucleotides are TGTGCCAGCAATATTACGGGACAGCACTACTATGGCTACACCTTC. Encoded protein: CASNITGQHYYGYTF.

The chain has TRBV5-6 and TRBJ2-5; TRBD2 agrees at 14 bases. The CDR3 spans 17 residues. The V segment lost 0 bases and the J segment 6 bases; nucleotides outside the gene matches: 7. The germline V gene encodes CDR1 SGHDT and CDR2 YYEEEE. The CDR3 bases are TGTGCCAGCAGCTTGGTTGGACTAGCGGGAGGCCGGAAGACCCAGTACTTC. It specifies CASSLVGLAGGRKTQYF.

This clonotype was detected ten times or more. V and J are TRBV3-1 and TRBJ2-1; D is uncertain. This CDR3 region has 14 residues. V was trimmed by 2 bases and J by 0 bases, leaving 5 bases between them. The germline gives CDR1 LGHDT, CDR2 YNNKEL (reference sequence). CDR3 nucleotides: TGTGCCAGCAGCCAACTCAGCTCCTACAATGAGCAGTTCTTC. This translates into CASSQLSSYNEQFF.

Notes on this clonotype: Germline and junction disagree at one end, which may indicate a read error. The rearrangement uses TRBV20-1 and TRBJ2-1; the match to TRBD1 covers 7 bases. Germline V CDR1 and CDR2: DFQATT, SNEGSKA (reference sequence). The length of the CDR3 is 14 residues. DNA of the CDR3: TGCAGTGCTGGAGACAGGGTTGTGGTCAATGAGCAGTTCTTC. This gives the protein CSAGDRVVVNEQFF.

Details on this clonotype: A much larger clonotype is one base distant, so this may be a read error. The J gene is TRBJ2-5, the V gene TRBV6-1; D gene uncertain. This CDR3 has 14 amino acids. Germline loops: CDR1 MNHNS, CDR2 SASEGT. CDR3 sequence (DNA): TGTGTCAGCACTCTTGGGCTTTTCCAAGAGACCCAGTACTTC. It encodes CVSTLGLFQETQYF.

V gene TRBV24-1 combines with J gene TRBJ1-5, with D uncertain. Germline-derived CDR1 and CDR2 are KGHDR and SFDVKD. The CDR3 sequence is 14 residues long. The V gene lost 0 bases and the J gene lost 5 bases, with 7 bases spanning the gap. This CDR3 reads CATSDLDGYQPQHF. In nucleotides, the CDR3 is TGTGCCACCAGTGATTTGGATGGATATCAGCCCCAGCATTTT.

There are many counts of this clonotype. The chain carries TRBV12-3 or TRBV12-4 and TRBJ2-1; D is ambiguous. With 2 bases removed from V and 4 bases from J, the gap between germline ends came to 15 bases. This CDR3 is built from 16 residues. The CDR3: CASSLWELFGYNEQFF. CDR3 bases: TGTGCCAGCAGTTTATGGGAACTCTTTGGGTACAATGAGCAGTTCTTC.

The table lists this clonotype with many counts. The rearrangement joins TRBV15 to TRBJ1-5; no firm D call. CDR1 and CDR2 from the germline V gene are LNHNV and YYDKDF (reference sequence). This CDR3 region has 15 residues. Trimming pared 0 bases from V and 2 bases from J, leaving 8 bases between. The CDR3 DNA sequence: TGTGCCACCAGCAGAGAGTCGGCGGGCAATCAGCCCCAGCATTTT. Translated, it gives CATSRESAGNQPQHF.

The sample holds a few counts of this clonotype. CDR3 in amino acids: CASTTGHRSEKLFF. The CDR3, as DNA: TGTGCCAGCACCACGGGACATAGGAGTGAAAAACTGTTTTTT. V and J are TRBV6-1 and TRBJ1-4, with D possibly being TRBD1 (6 bases). CDR1 and CDR2 (germline): MNHNS, SASEGT. V lost 7 bases to trimming and J lost 7 bases, with 16 bases between them. CDR3 size: 14 residues.

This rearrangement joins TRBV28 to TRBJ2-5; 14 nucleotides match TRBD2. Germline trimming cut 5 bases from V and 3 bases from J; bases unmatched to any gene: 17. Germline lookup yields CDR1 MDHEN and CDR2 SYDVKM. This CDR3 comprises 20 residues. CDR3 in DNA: TGTGCCAGCAGTACACTAATAATCTCGGGACTAGCGGGAGTAGAAGAGACCCAGTACTTC. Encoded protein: CASSTLIISGLAGVEETQYF. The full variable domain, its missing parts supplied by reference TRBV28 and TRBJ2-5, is DVKVTQSSRYLVKRTGEKVFLECVQDMDHENMFWYRQDPGLGLRLIYFSYDVKMKEKGDIPEGYSVSREKKERFSLILESASTNQTSMYLCASSTLIISGLAGVEETQYFGPGTRLLVL.

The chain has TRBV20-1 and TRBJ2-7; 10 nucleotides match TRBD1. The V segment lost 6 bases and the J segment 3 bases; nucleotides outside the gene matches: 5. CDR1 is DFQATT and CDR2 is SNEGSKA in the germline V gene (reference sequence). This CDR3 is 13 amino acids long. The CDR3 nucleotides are TGCAGTGCCAGGACAGGGGGGTACTACGAGCAGTACTTC. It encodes CSARTGGYYEQYF.

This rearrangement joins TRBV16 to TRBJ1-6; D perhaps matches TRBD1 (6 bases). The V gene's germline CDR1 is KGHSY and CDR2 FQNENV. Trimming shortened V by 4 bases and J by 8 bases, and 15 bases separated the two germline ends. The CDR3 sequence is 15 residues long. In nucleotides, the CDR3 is TGTGCCAGCAGCCGCCCGGGAGGGGGGGATTCACCCCTCCACTTT. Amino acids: CASSRPGGGDSPLHF.